This TCR beta chain comes out of a study of T cell responses to AZD1222 COVID-19 vaccine. Analysis merged second doses at about 4 or about 12 weeks. V lost 0 bases and J lost 1, with 10 bases in between. This CDR3 has 16 amino acids. CDR1 and CDR2 from the germline V gene are MNHEY and SVGEGT. TCRdb's table, derived via immunoSEQ multiplex PCR, lists solely in-frame clones and lacks some. Of roughly 120,000 clones in the sample, about 93% were seen once. This specimen was peripheral blood, taken 28 days after the second AZD1222 dose. The source is an adult who received the AZD1222 COVID-19 vaccine. The rearrangement uses TRBV6-2 or TRBV6-3 and TRBJ1-5, with D tentatively TRBD1 (5 bases). The CDR3 reads CASSYSTGVSNQPQHF. The CDR3 bases are TGTGCCAGCAGTTACTCCACGGGGGTGAGCAATCAGCCCCAGCATTTT.